These 21 T cell receptor beta chains originate from one sample sequenced in a study of shared T cell receptors in the human thymus. Produced via immunoSEQ multiplex PCR; TCRdb's table is partial and in-frame only. The sample lists hundreds of thousands of clones, 80% to 90% seen once, with 0.0095% to 0.013% in the top ten. In addition, the sample was reused for a study of human thymus T cells.

The sequencing input was thymocytes. The receptors derive from a girl under three years old with a congenital heart defect.

This clone has only a few counts. CDR3: CASSFWAGGNQPQHF. CDR3 sequence (DNA): TGTGCCAGCAGTTTTTGGGCTGGTGGCAATCAGCCCCAGCATTTT. The J gene is TRBJ1-5, the V gene TRBV28; D gene unclear. Per the germline V gene, CDR1 is MDHEN and CDR2 is SYDVKM. The CDR3 has 15 residues. Trimming pared 3 bases from V and 2 bases from J, leaving 11 bases between.

The CDR3, as DNA: TGTGCCAGCAGCCTGGGGACAGGGGCGAAAGTTCAGTACTTC. Its protein is CASSLGTGAKVQYF. The rearrangement joins TRBV13 to TRBJ2-4; 10 positions agree with TRBD1. Germline lookup yields CDR1 PRHDT and CDR2 FYEKMQ (reference sequence). This CDR3 comprises 14 residues. V lost 5 bases and J lost 11; bases outside the gene matches: 9.

The chain employs TRBV7-7 and TRBJ2-1; 7 bases fit TRBD1. The germline CDR1 and CDR2 sequences are SSHAT and FNYEAQ (reference sequence). This CDR3 region has 15 residues. J was trimmed by 9 bases and V by 6 bases; bases with no gene match: 14. This chain's CDR3 is CASRAGTEPVGEQFF. CDR3 in DNA: TGTGCCAGCAGGGCCGGGACAGAGCCGGTGGGTGAGCAGTTCTTC.

This chain uses TRBV6-1 with TRBJ1-2; D unresolved. Looked up from germline, CDR1 is MNHNS and CDR2 is SASEGT. V lost 2 bases and J lost 0, with 16 bases in between. This CDR3 is 17 amino acids long. Here the CDR3 reads CASSETFELLANYGYTF. The CDR3 DNA is TGTGCCAGCAGTGAAACCTTTGAATTACTAGCTAACTATGGCTACACCTTC.

The chain recombines TRBV27 with TRBJ2-5; no clear D. The CDR3 is 19 residues long. Germline assignment: CDR1 MNHEY and CDR2 SMNVEV (reference sequence). Trimming shortened V by 1 base and J by 6 bases, and 27 bases separated the two germline ends. The CDR3 DNA reads TGTGCCAGCAGTTTATACGCTAGTAAGGCCCCTCGCGGAAGTCAGACCCAGTACTTC. Its protein is CASSLYASKAPRGSQTQYF.

The chain has TRBV5-6 and TRBJ2-7; TRBD1 matches 8 bases. Germline assignment: CDR1 SGHDT and CDR2 YYEEEE. This CDR3 has 17 amino acids. The V segment lost 4 bases and the J segment 2 bases; nucleotides outside the gene matches: 14. This CDR3 is CASSAHGPGQDTYEQYF. The CDR3 DNA is TGTGCCAGCAGCGCCCATGGTCCGGGACAGGATACCTACGAGCAGTACTTC.

V is TRBV19 and J is TRBJ1-2; 8 nucleotides line up with TRBD1. V lost 5 bases and J lost 6; bases outside the gene matches: 5. CDR1 and CDR2 (germline): LNHDA, SQIVND (reference sequence). CDR3 length: 13 residues. The CDR3 coding sequence is TGTGCCAGTAGTTCGCGCAGGGGGCATGGCTACACCTTC. It specifies CASSSRRGHGYTF.

CDR3 amino acids: CASALSVGQGARGNQPQHF. CDR3 DNA: TGCGCCAGCGCCTTAAGTGTTGGGCAGGGGGCAAGAGGCAATCAGCCCCAGCATTTT. The chain is built from TRBV4-1 and TRBJ1-5; TRBD1 matches at 8 bases. The junction had 20 bases not matched to a gene; V was cut back by 8 bases and J by 2 bases. The length of the CDR3 is 19 residues. Germline lookup yields CDR1 MGHRA and CDR2 YSYEKL.

This rearrangement joins TRBV9 to TRBJ1-3; D call uncertain. Trimming left V 3 bases short and J 2 bases short, with 15 bases between. The CDR3 covers 16 residues. Per germline, CDR1 SGDLS and CDR2 YYNGEE. The DNA for the CDR3 is TGTGCCAGCAGCGGTTGGAGGGCCTATCCTGGAAACACCATATATTTT. Translated, it gives CASSGWRAYPGNTIYF.

The V call is TRBV28, the J call TRBJ1-5, with 9 bases aligning to TRBD1. The V gene's germline CDR1 is MDHEN and CDR2 SYDVKM. Losses at the gene ends were 7 bases for V and 1 base for J; bases not matched to a gene: 20. The CDR3 runs to 20 residues. CDR3 in DNA: TGTGCCAGCATTCCAAAGAGACCGGGACAGGGTAAGGTGAGCAATCAGCCCCAGCATTTT. It yields the protein CASIPKRPGQGKVSNQPQHF.

This chain joins TRBV6-1 and TRBJ2-5, with no clear D. Trimming removed 0 bases at V and 5 bases at J, with 10 bases between. The germline V gene has CDR1 MNHNS and CDR2 SASEGT. The CDR3 consists of 14 residues. The CDR3 region has the DNA TGTGCCAGCAGTGAAGCGCGATCGGTGGAGACCCAGTACTTC. This gives the protein CASSEARSVETQYF.

The chain is built from TRBV27 and TRBJ2-6; 10 positions agree with TRBD1. CDR3 size: 19 residues. J gave up 1 base and V 7 bases, and 13 bases lay outside the gene matches. From germline, CDR1 is MNHEY and CDR2 SMNVEV (reference sequence). CDR3 residues: CASISFRDRGSSGANVLTF. As DNA, the CDR3 is TGTGCCAGCATCTCTTTCCGGGACAGGGGATCATCTGGGGCCAACGTCCTGACTTTC.

This chain links TRBV30 with TRBJ1-1, with no clear D. The CDR3 contains 12 residues. The germline CDR1 and CDR2 sequences are GTSNPN and SVGIG (reference sequence). Trimming took off 3 bases at V and 3 bases at J, with 8 bases between the two ends. The CDR3 sequence is CAWSPQDTEAFF. The DNA for the CDR3 is TGTGCCTGGAGCCCCCAGGACACTGAAGCTTTCTTT.

This clone was seen only a few times. The V and J genes are TRBV14 and TRBJ2-1; 8 bases line up with TRBD1. The V gene end was trimmed by 2 bases and the J gene end by 5 bases; junction bases not matched to a gene: 17. The CDR3 has 19 residues. Germline values: CDR1 SGHDN, CDR2 FVKESK. The DNA of the CDR3 is TGTGCCAGCAGCCAAAGCCATAAACGACAGGGGATACAGAACAATGAGCAGTTCTTC. It specifies CASSQSHKRQGIQNNEQFF.

The V gene is TRBV4-1, the J gene TRBJ1-2; TRBD1 aligns across 7 bases. V shed 0 bases and J 4 bases; nucleotides not matched to a gene: 5. The CDR3 length is 15 residues. Per the germline V gene, CDR1 is MGHRA and CDR2 is YSYEKL. The CDR3 loop is CASSQEPGQIYGYTF. CDR3 nucleotides: TGCGCCAGCAGCCAAGAACCGGGACAGATCTATGGCTACACCTTC.

The chain combines TRBV9 with TRBJ1-1, with D unclear. The CDR3 runs 14 residues. The germline V and J ends were trimmed by 0 bases and 1 base, with 7 bases remaining between them. CDR1 SGDLS and CDR2 YYNGEE come from the germline V gene. CDR3 protein: CASSVGFQNTEAFF. CDR3 bases: TGTGCCAGCAGCGTAGGTTTCCAGAACACTGAAGCTTTCTTT.

The genes are TRBV7-3 and TRBJ1-2, with D unclear. Germline CDR1 and CDR2: SGHTA and FQGTGA. V was pared by 5 bases and J by 4 bases, with 20 bases between. The CDR3 runs to 16 residues. CDR3 in DNA: TGTGCCAGCAGCCCCACCAGCAGCACGGCGGGCTATGGCTACACCTTC. This gives the protein CASSPTSSTAGYGYTF.

The chain joins TRBV19 to TRBJ1-1, with 11 bases aligning to TRBD1. The CDR3 totals 14 residues. V shed 5 bases and J 7 bases; nucleotides not matched to a gene: 6. From germline, CDR1 is LNHDA and CDR2 SQIVND (reference sequence). The CDR3 nucleotides read TGTGCCAGTAGTCCGGACAGGGGGCTTGATGAAGCTTTCTTT. Its translation is CASSPDRGLDEAFF.

The V gene is TRBV2, the J gene TRBJ2-6; D may be TRBD1 (6 bases). The CDR3 sequence is 14 residues long. Per germline, CDR1 SNHLY and CDR2 FYNNEI. Trimming removed 11 bases from V and 0 bases from J, with 11 bases in between. The CDR3 bases are TGTGCCCCCAGGGGTATCTCTGGGGCCAACGTCCTGACTTTC. It codes for CAPRGISGANVLTF.

This chain uses TRBV6-4 with TRBJ1-6; D gene uncertain. Germline V gives CDR1 MRHNA, CDR2 SNTAGT. V was pared by 0 bases and J by 0 bases, with 9 bases between. CDR3 size: 17 residues. CDR3 in DNA: TGTGCCAGCAGTGACTCGAATACGAGCTCCTATAATTCACCCCTCCACTTT. The encoded protein is CASSDSNTSSYNSPLHF.

This clone was counted between two and nine times. The CDR3, as DNA: TGTGCCAGCAACCAGGGGTGGAGCTCCTATAATTCACCCCTCCACTTT. Translation gives CASNQGWSSYNSPLHF. The V and J genes are TRBV5-6 and TRBJ1-6, with TRBD1 as a possible D gene (6 bases). The CDR3 covers 16 residues. The V end was cut by 6 bases, the J end by 0 bases, with 13 bases between. Germline V gene sequence: CDR1 SGHDT, CDR2 YYEEEE.